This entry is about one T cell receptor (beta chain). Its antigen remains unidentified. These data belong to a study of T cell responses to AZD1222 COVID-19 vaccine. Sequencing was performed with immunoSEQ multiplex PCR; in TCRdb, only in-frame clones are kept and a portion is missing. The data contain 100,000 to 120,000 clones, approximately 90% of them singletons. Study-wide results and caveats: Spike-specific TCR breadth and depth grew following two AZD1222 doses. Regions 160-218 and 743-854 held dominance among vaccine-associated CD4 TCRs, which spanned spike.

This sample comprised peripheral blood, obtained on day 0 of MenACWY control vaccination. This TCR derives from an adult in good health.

The CDR3 loop is CASSQATGSFIYGYTF. The CDR3 nucleotides read TGCGCCAGCAGCCAAGCTACGGGGTCGTTTATCTATGGCTACACCTTC. The chain carries TRBV4-1 and TRBJ1-2; no definite D call. The CDR3 has 16 residues. The V gene lost 1 base and the J gene lost 4 bases, with 16 bases spanning the gap. Germline-derived CDR1 and CDR2 are MGHRA and YSYEKL.